Below, 23 T cell receptor beta chains from the same sample are listed, as sequenced in a study of cytotoxic CD8 clonotypes in ibrutinib-treated CLL. The assay was immunoSEQ multiplex PCR, and TCRdb's table has in-frame clones only and misses some. The table has 150,000 to 250,000 clones, 55% to 85% seen once. Source: PBMCs, taken after 24 months of ibrutinib treatment. These receptors all stem from a human donor with chronic lymphocytic leukemia.

The genes are TRBV11-2 and TRBJ2-1, with 8 bases fitting TRBD2. V shed 5 bases and J 6 bases; nucleotides not matched to a gene: 9. Germline-derived CDR1 and CDR2 are SGHAT and FQNNGV. The CDR3 length is 15 residues. The CDR3 loop is CASSAGLEGGNEQFF. The CDR3 DNA is TGTGCCAGCAGCGCGGGACTAGAAGGTGGCAATGAGCAGTTCTTC.

This clone was observed a single time. The chain combines TRBV4-2 with TRBJ2-7; 7 nucleotides match TRBD2. This CDR3 spans 15 amino acids. Germline CDR1 LGHNA, CDR2 YNFKEQ. After removal of 4 bases from V and 3 bases from J, the junction contained 9 bases not matched to a gene. CDR3 sequence: CASSPRTSPSYEQYF. CDR3 coding DNA: TGTGCCAGCAGCCCCCGGACTAGTCCGAGCTACGAGCAGTACTTC.

This clone was detected only a few times. This chain joins TRBV6-6 and TRBJ1-5; 9 nucleotides line up with TRBD1. CDR1 and CDR2 from the germline V gene are MNHNY and SVGAGI (reference sequence). The CDR3 loop spans 15 amino acids. With 6 bases clipped from V and 2 bases from J, the junction kept 5 bases outside the gene matches. The chain's CDR3 is CASRQGALGNQPQHF. The CDR3 DNA reads as TGTGCCAGCAGACAGGGGGCGCTTGGCAATCAGCCCCAGCATTTT.

A few counts support this clone. This chain uses TRBV7-6 with TRBJ1-4, with TRBD1 as a possible D gene (6 bases). Trimming took 4 bases from V and 7 from J, leaving 10 bases between them. The CDR3 runs 13 residues. CDR1 is SGHVS, CDR2 FNYEAQ, per germline. DNA of the CDR3: TGTGCCAGCAGCTACGTACAGGGTGAAAAACTGTTTTTT. Amino acids: CASSYVQGEKLFF. Based on the CDR3 plus reference TRBV7-6 and TRBJ1-4, the full variable domain is GAGVSQSPRYKVTKRGQDVALRCDPISGHVSLYWYRQALGQGPEFLTYFNYEAQQDKSGLPNDRFSAERPEGSISTLTIQRTEQRDSAMYRCASSYVQGEKLFFGSGTQLSVL.

This rearrangement joins TRBV6-1 to TRBJ1-5; no firm D call. This CDR3 has 14 residues. Germline assignment: CDR1 MNHNS and CDR2 SASEGT. The V end was cut by 6 bases, the J end by 0 bases, with 9 bases between. This chain's CDR3 is CASRGRYSNQPQHF. The CDR3 DNA is TGTGCCAGCAGGGGCAGATATAGCAATCAGCCCCAGCATTTT.

The gene calls are TRBV5-1 and TRBJ2-1, with D tentatively TRBD2 (5 bases). This CDR3 comprises 14 residues. Trimming took 5 bases from V and 2 from J, leaving 11 bases between them. Germline CDR1 reads SGHRS; CDR2 reads YFSETQ. The CDR3 loop is CASRGLSTYNEQFF. The CDR3 nucleotides are TGCGCCAGCAGAGGACTCAGTACCTACAATGAGCAGTTCTTC.

V and J are TRBV2 and TRBJ2-1; possible D gene TRBD2, 5 bases. Per germline, CDR1 SNHLY and CDR2 FYNNEI. The germline V and J ends were trimmed by 3 bases and 7 bases, with 10 bases remaining between them. This CDR3 comprises 13 residues. The CDR3 region has the DNA TGTGCCAGCAGTGAGATGAGGGAGAATGAGCAGTTCTTC. It encodes CASSEMRENEQFF.

The chain carries TRBV7-2 and TRBJ2-3, with 9 bases matching TRBD2. Germline CDR1 SGHTA, CDR2 FQGNSA. The CDR3 length is 17 residues. V shed 4 bases, J shed 7 bases, and the junction held 15 bases outside the gene matches. For the CDR3, the DNA is TGTGCCAGCAGCTCCCACTCGGCGGGAGGGCTCCGGAATACGCAGTATTTT. This codes for CASSSHSAGGLRNTQYF.

The chain couples TRBV30 to TRBJ2-1, with 7 bases matching TRBD1. V shed 5 bases and J 4 bases; nucleotides not matched to a gene: 5. CDR3 length: 13 amino acids. Germline CDR1 and CDR2: GTSNPN and SVGIG (reference sequence). In DNA form, the CDR3 reads TGTGCCTGGGCCCCAGGGGGTTACAATGAGCAGTTCTTC. Translating gives CAWAPGGYNEQFF.

V usage is TRBV2 and J usage is TRBJ2-3; 7 positions match TRBD1. Trimming cost V 7 bases and J 2 bases; bases outside gene matches: 9. CDR1 is SNHLY and CDR2 is FYNNEI in the germline V gene. This CDR3 is built from 15 residues. The CDR3 DNA sequence: TGTGCCAGCATAGTGATAGGGGGCGTCACAGATACGCAGTATTTT. Translated, it gives CASIVIGGVTDTQYF.

The genes are TRBV6-5 and TRBJ1-4, with D uncertain. Trimming removed 9 bases at V and 0 bases at J, with 11 bases between. CDR1 is MNHEY, CDR2 SVGAGI, per germline. This CDR3 has 14 amino acids. CDR3 loop: CASSGLTTNEKLFF. CDR3 sequence (DNA): TGTGCCAGTTCCGGTTTAACAACTAATGAAAAACTGTTTTTT.

Note on this clone: The junction differs from germline at one of its ends, possibly a read error. This chain uses TRBV4-1 with TRBJ2-7; a possible D gene is TRBD1 (6 bases). Germline lookup yields CDR1 MGHRA and CDR2 YSYEKL. The CDR3 spans 12 residues. The CDR3 coding sequence is TGCGCCAGCAGCCACCCCGGGACAAGCCGGATCTTC. Translated: CASSHPGTSRIF.

This clone was seen only a few times. V and J are TRBV27 and TRBJ2-3; the match to TRBD2 covers 8 bases. The junction had 2 bases not matched to a gene; V was cut back by 3 bases and J by 0 bases. CDR1 MNHEY and CDR2 SMNVEV come from the germline V gene (reference sequence). The CDR3 covers 15 residues. The CDR3 nucleotides are TGTGCCAGCAGTTTTCTAGCGGGCAGCACAGATACGCAGTATTTT. Protein product: CASSFLAGSTDTQYF.

The chain combines TRBV6-1 with TRBJ1-1, with TRBD1 as a possible D gene (6 bases). The germline CDR1 and CDR2 sequences are MNHNS and SASEGT. Trimming took 6 bases from V and 1 from J, leaving 12 bases between them. The CDR3 runs 14 residues. Written as DNA, the CDR3 is TGTGCCAGCAGGCTAGGACAGCCGAACACTGAAGCTTTCTTT. Translation gives CASRLGQPNTEAFF.

The chain employs TRBV5-5 and TRBJ1-3; the D is unclear. V was shortened by 6 bases and J by 4 bases, with 11 bases between the two germline ends. Germline lookup yields CDR1 SGHKS and CDR2 YYEKEE (reference sequence). The CDR3 runs 13 residues. CDR3: CASTGARGNTIYF. Here the CDR3 DNA reads TGTGCCAGCACTGGAGCGAGGGGAAACACCATATATTTT.

V usage is TRBV5-4 and J usage is TRBJ1-2; possible D gene TRBD1, 6 bases. V lost 1 base and J 6 bases, leaving 13 bases between the germline ends. CDR1 is SGHNT and CDR2 is YYREEE in the germline V gene (reference sequence). This CDR3 has 14 amino acids. In nucleotides, the CDR3 is TGTGCCAGCAGCTTGACCAGGGGAACGGATGGCTACACCTTC. Encoded protein: CASSLTRGTDGYTF. The variable domain in full, completed from reference TRBV5-4 and TRBJ1-2, reads ETGVTQSPTHLIKTRGQQVTLRCSSQSGHNTVSWYQQALGQGPQFIFQYYREEENGRGNFPPRFSGLQFPNYSSELNVNALELDDSALYLCASSLTRGTDGYTFGSGTRLTVV.

The CDR3 DNA reads as TGTGCCAGCAGCGTAGGGGTAGGGGGACAATACACAGATACGCAGTATTTT. Translating it yields CASSVGVGGQYTDTQYF. The chain is built from TRBV9 and TRBJ2-3; the D gene is possibly TRBD1 (6 bases). Germline CDR1 reads SGDLS; CDR2 reads YYNGEE. Trimming removed 0 bases at V and 2 bases at J, with 16 bases between. The CDR3 totals 17 residues.

CDR3 sequence: CASTSSGANVLTF. DNA of the CDR3: TGTGCCAGCACGAGCTCTGGGGCCAACGTCCTGACTTTC. The chain is built from TRBV5-8 and TRBJ2-6; D is unresolved. The CDR3 has 13 amino acids. V shed 6 bases and J shed 0 bases, with 4 bases lying between them. Germline values: CDR1 SGHTS, CDR2 YDEGEE.

The chain is built from TRBV5-1 and TRBJ2-1, with 15 bases matching TRBD2. This CDR3 is 17 amino acids long. Germline CDR1 SGHRS, CDR2 YFSETQ. With V trimmed by 4 bases and J by 5 bases, 7 bases remained unmatched. CDR3 in DNA: TGCGCCAGCAGCCCCGGACTAGCGGGAGGGGGTGACAATGAGCAGTTCTTC. Protein sequence: CASSPGLAGGGDNEQFF.

The V and J genes are TRBV5-1 and TRBJ1-2, with TRBD1 matching over 9 bases. Trimming removed 0 bases from V and 8 bases from J; junction bases left unmatched: 8. CDR1 is SGHRS, CDR2 YFSETQ, per germline. CDR3 length: 15 amino acids. Written as DNA, the CDR3 is TGCGCCAGCAGCTTGGGCGGACAGGGGACAAGGGGCTACACCTTC. Residues: CASSLGGQGTRGYTF.

The J gene is TRBJ2-2, the V gene TRBV19, with D possibly called TRBD1 or TRBD2 (5 bases each). The CDR3 has 14 residues. V lost 3 bases and J lost 1, with 6 bases in between. CDR1 is LNHDA and CDR2 is SQIVND in the germline V gene (reference sequence). CDR3 region: CASSMGVNTGELFF. CDR3 coding DNA: TGTGCCAGTAGTATGGGGGTGAACACCGGGGAGCTGTTTTTT. The whole variable domain, remainder taken from reference TRBV19 and TRBJ2-2, is DGGITQSPKYLFRKEGQNVTLSCEQNLNHDAMYWYRQDPGQGLRLIYYSQIVNDFQKGDIAEGYSVSREKKESFPLTVTSAQKNPTAFYLCASSMGVNTGELFFGEGSRLTVL.

The chain couples TRBV19 to TRBJ2-5; D gene ambiguous. The length of the CDR3 is 14 residues. V gave up 3 bases and J gave up 0 bases, with 8 bases separating them. Germline CDR1 LNHDA, CDR2 SQIVND (reference sequence). DNA for the CDR3: TGTGCCAGTAGTATGGTAGGGTACCAAGAGACCCAGTACTTC. Protein sequence: CASSMVGYQETQYF.

V usage is TRBV5-1 and J usage is TRBJ2-5; D is ambiguous. There are 11 residues in the CDR3. Per the germline V gene, CDR1 is SGHRS and CDR2 is YFSETQ. Trimming cost V 2 bases and J 5 bases, with 4 bases left between them. The CDR3 here is CASSFKETQYF. As DNA, the CDR3 is TGCGCCAGCAGCTTCAAGGAGACCCAGTACTTC.